These T cell receptor beta chains were read from a single sample in a study of CD8+CD57+ T cells in acquired aplastic anemia. TCRdb recomputed calls from the reads with MiXCR, one row per CDR3 protein. The top ten hold around 45% of the sample, which has around 150,000 distinct CDR3 sequences, 60% to 80% seen once. The sample comprised sorted CD4+, CD8+, or CD8+CD57+ T cells (not recorded which) from PBMCs. Every receptor here comes from a human donor with aplastic anemia. Both conserved end residues are part of each CDR3. Fields, in order: J gene, V gene, clone size, D gene, CDR3 protein, CDR3 DNA. A D gene is named only where the DNA matches it firmly. Only part of the rows carry a size: once, few, many, or a class if the clone is expanded.

j_gene: TRBJ2-7; v_gene: TRBV10-3; abundance: .; d_gene: .; CDR3aa: CAISGGAGSSYEQYF; CDR3nt: TGTGCCATCAGTGGTGGGGCGGGTAGCTCCTACGAGCAGTACTTC
j_gene: TRBJ2-1; v_gene: TRBV9; abundance: .; d_gene: TRBD2; CDR3aa: CASSARSGGAHEQFF; CDR3nt: TGTGCCAGCAGCGCCAGGAGCGGGGGGGCACATGAGCAGTTCTTC
j_gene: TRBJ2-1; v_gene: TRBV5-1; abundance: .; d_gene: .; CDR3aa: CASSLEGGSYNEQFF; CDR3nt: TGTGCCAGCAGCTTAGAAGGGGGCTCCTACAATGAGCAGTTCTTC
j_gene: TRBJ2-1; v_gene: TRBV9; abundance: .; d_gene: .; CDR3aa: CASSVAGAVNEQCF; CDR3nt: TGTGCCAGCAGCGTGGCGGGGGCGGTGAATGAGCAGTGCTTC
j_gene: TRBJ2-2; v_gene: TRBV20-1; abundance: once; d_gene: TRBD1; CDR3aa: CSASSEDRDTGELFF; CDR3nt: TGCAGTGCCAGCAGTGAGGACAGGGACACCGGGGAGCTGTTTTTT
j_gene: TRBJ2-1; v_gene: TRBV5-1; abundance: .; d_gene: .; CDR3aa: CASTAGPYNEQFF; CDR3nt: TGCGCCAGCACCGCTGGGCCATACAATGAGCAGTTCTTC
j_gene: TRBJ1-1; v_gene: TRBV5-1; abundance: .; d_gene: .; CDR3aa: CASSKGTNTEAFF; CDR3nt: TGCGCCAGCAGTAAGGGAACGAACACTGAAGCTTTCTTT
j_gene: TRBJ1-5; v_gene: TRBV7-8; abundance: .; d_gene: .; CDR3aa: CASSHGTARNQPQHF; CDR3nt: TGTGCCAGCAGCCACGGGACGGCAAGGAATCAGCCCCAGCATTTT
j_gene: TRBJ2-3; v_gene: TRBV20-1; abundance: .; d_gene: .; CDR3aa: CSARDFELTGGLADTQYF; CDR3nt: TGCAGTGCTAGAGATTTTGAGCTGACTGGAGGTTTGGCAGATACGCAGTATTTT
j_gene: TRBJ2-1; v_gene: TRBV7-6; abundance: .; d_gene: TRBD1; CDR3aa: CASALDRGFNEQFF; CDR3nt: TGTGCCAGCGCCTTGGACAGGGGTTTTAATGAGCAGTTCTTC
j_gene: TRBJ2-5; v_gene: TRBV5-1; abundance: once; d_gene: TRBD1; CDR3aa: CASSPGQLETQYF; CDR3nt: TGCGCCAGCAGCCCGGGACAGCTGGAGACCCAGTACTTC
j_gene: TRBJ2-7; v_gene: TRBV19; abundance: few; d_gene: .; CDR3aa: CASSIQMNSYEQYF; CDR3nt: TGTGCCAGTAGTATTCAGATGAACTCCTACGAGCAGTACTTC
j_gene: TRBJ2-7; v_gene: TRBV7-8; abundance: once; d_gene: .; CDR3aa: CASRTGSSYEQYF; CDR3nt: TGTGCCAGCAGAACAGGAAGCTCCTACGAGCAGTACTTC
j_gene: TRBJ2-6; v_gene: TRBV24-1; abundance: .; d_gene: .; CDR3aa: CATAGGGGANVLTF; CDR3nt: TGTGCCACTGCAGGGGGAGGAGGGGCCAACGTCCTGACTTTC
j_gene: TRBJ1-5; v_gene: TRBV2; abundance: .; d_gene: TRBD1; CDR3aa: CASKWSGQGRSSNQPQHF; CDR3nt: TGTGCCAGTAAGTGGTCCGGACAGGGGAGATCCAGCAATCAGCCCCAGCATTTT
j_gene: TRBJ1-6; v_gene: TRBV7-2; abundance: .; d_gene: .; CDR3aa: CASSFDSANSPLHF; CDR3nt: TGTGCCAGCAGCTTCGACAGTGCTAATTCACCCCTCCACTTT
j_gene: TRBJ1-2; v_gene: TRBV9; abundance: once; d_gene: .; CDR3aa: CASSPSDSSGYTF; CDR3nt: TGTGCCAGCAGCCCCTCGGACAGTAGTGGCTACACCTTC
j_gene: TRBJ1-1; v_gene: TRBV5-6; abundance: .; d_gene: .; CDR3aa: CASTGPMNTEAFF; CDR3nt: TGTGCCAGCACAGGACCCATGAACACTGAAGCTTTCTTT
j_gene: TRBJ1-1; v_gene: TRBV29-1; abundance: few; d_gene: .; CDR3aa: CSTGGTEAFF; CDR3nt: TGCAGTACGGGTGGTACTGAAGCTTTCTTT
j_gene: TRBJ2-1; v_gene: TRBV6-5; abundance: many; d_gene: TRBD2; CDR3aa: CASSHALAGAGEQFF; CDR3nt: TGTGCCAGCAGTCACGCCCTAGCGGGAGCGGGTGAGCAGTTCTTC
j_gene: TRBJ1-1; v_gene: TRBV7-9; abundance: .; d_gene: .; CDR3aa: CASSLRRGSNAEAFF; CDR3nt: TGTGCCAGCAGCTTACGGCGTGGATCGAACGCTGAAGCTTTCTTT
j_gene: TRBJ1-5; v_gene: TRBV15; abundance: .; d_gene: TRBD1; CDR3aa: CATGRQGNQPQHF; CDR3nt: TGTGCCACCGGTCGACAGGGGAATCAGCCCCAGCATTTT
j_gene: TRBJ1-2; v_gene: TRBV7-9; abundance: .; d_gene: .; CDR3aa: CASSFKGFYGYTF; CDR3nt: TGTGCCAGCAGCTTTAAGGGTTTCTATGGCTACACCTTC
j_gene: TRBJ2-7; v_gene: TRBV12-3/TRBV12-4; abundance: .; d_gene: .; CDR3aa: CASSHRGSEQYF; CDR3nt: TGTGCCAGCAGTCATAGGGGTTCCGAGCAGTACTTC
j_gene: TRBJ1-2; v_gene: TRBV25-1; abundance: .; d_gene: .; CDR3aa: CASSVDLRGADLYTF; CDR3nt: TGTGCCAGCAGCGTAGATTTGAGGGGGGCCGACCTCTACACCTTC
j_gene: TRBJ2-1; v_gene: TRBV5-1; abundance: few; d_gene: TRBD2; CDR3aa: CASSLVLAGGDNEQFF; CDR3nt: TGCGCCAGCAGCTTGGTACTAGCGGGGGGTGACAATGAGCAGTTCTTC
j_gene: TRBJ1-1; v_gene: TRBV7-2; abundance: .; d_gene: .; CDR3aa: CASSLGNAEAFF; CDR3nt: TGTGCCAGCAGCTTAGGAAACGCTGAAGCTTTCTTT
j_gene: TRBJ1-2; v_gene: TRBV7-9; abundance: .; d_gene: TRBD1; CDR3aa: CASSLEQGALGYTF; CDR3nt: TGTGCCAGCAGCTTAGAACAGGGGGCGCTTGGCTACACCTTC
j_gene: TRBJ2-7; v_gene: TRBV7-2; abundance: .; d_gene: TRBD1; CDR3aa: CASSHPPGQGSYEQYF; CDR3nt: TGTGCCAGCAGCCATCCTCCGGGACAGGGGTCGTACGAGCAGTACTTC
j_gene: TRBJ2-7; v_gene: TRBV7-8; abundance: .; d_gene: .; CDR3aa: CASSYTGRTDTVRGQYF; CDR3nt: TGTGCCAGCAGCTATACAGGGAGGACAGACACCGTACGAGGGCAGTACTTC
j_gene: TRBJ2-7; v_gene: TRBV5-4; abundance: few; d_gene: .; CDR3aa: CASTWTRVHF; CDR3nt: TGTGCCAGCACCTGGACCCGGGTCCACTTC
j_gene: TRBJ2-2; v_gene: TRBV7-2; abundance: .; d_gene: .; CDR3aa: CASSPITPANTGELFF; CDR3nt: TGTGCCAGCAGCCCCATAACGCCAGCGAACACCGGGGAGCTGTTTTTT
j_gene: TRBJ2-1; v_gene: TRBV20-1; abundance: few; d_gene: TRBD2; CDR3aa: CSASFLAGGVEQFF; CDR3nt: TGCAGTGCTAGTTTTCTAGCGGGGGGTGTTGAGCAGTTCTTC
j_gene: TRBJ2-7; v_gene: TRBV7-2; abundance: .; d_gene: .; CDR3aa: CASGTGREQYF; CDR3nt: TGTGCCAGTGGGACGGGGCGCGAGCAGTACTTC
j_gene: TRBJ2-5; v_gene: TRBV15; abundance: .; d_gene: .; CDR3aa: CATSTGPSQETQYF; CDR3nt: TGTGCCACCAGCACAGGACCGTCGCAAGAGACCCAGTACTTC
j_gene: TRBJ2-5; v_gene: TRBV7-9; abundance: .; d_gene: .; CDR3aa: CASSPPAVLGAQETQYF; CDR3nt: TGTGCCAGCAGCCCCCCAGCGGTCCTTGGGGCACAAGAGACCCAGTACTTC
j_gene: TRBJ2-3; v_gene: TRBV20-1; abundance: .; d_gene: .; CDR3aa: CSARTILLDTQYF; CDR3nt: TGCAGTGCAAGGACCATACTCCTCGATACGCAGTATTTT
j_gene: TRBJ2-6; v_gene: TRBV28; abundance: .; d_gene: TRBD1; CDR3aa: CASSLTGALGGANVLTF; CDR3nt: TGTGCCAGCAGTTTGACAGGGGCCCTCGGTGGGGCCAACGTCCTGACTTTC
j_gene: TRBJ2-7; v_gene: TRBV5-4; abundance: once; d_gene: .; CDR3aa: CASSLALVGPLDSYEQYF; CDR3nt: TGCGCCAGCAGCTTGGCCCTGGTCGGGCCCCTAGACTCCTACGAGCAGTACTTC
j_gene: TRBJ1-3; v_gene: TRBV7-9; abundance: .; d_gene: .; CDR3aa: CASSQASGNTIYF; CDR3nt: TGTGCCAGCAGCCAAGCCTCTGGAAACACCATATATTTT
j_gene: TRBJ2-7; v_gene: TRBV10-3; abundance: .; d_gene: .; CDR3aa: CAIRGRWDDSYEQYF; CDR3nt: TGTGCCATCAGGGGACGTTGGGACGACTCCTACGAGCAGTACTTC
j_gene: TRBJ1-3; v_gene: TRBV7-6; abundance: .; d_gene: .; CDR3aa: CASSLEQGSGNTIYF; CDR3nt: TGTGCCAGCAGCTTAGAACAGGGCTCTGGAAACACCATATATTTT
j_gene: TRBJ1-1; v_gene: TRBV19; abundance: .; d_gene: .; CDR3aa: CASSPRSHSEAFF; CDR3nt: TGTGCCAGTAGTCCCCGGTCTCACAGTGAAGCTTTCTTT
j_gene: TRBJ2-7; v_gene: TRBV12-3/TRBV12-4; abundance: few; d_gene: .; CDR3aa: CASRPDEEGGWAEQYF; CDR3nt: TGTGCCAGCAGACCAGACGAGGAAGGGGGGTGGGCCGAGCAGTACTTC
j_gene: TRBJ2-1; v_gene: TRBV9; abundance: .; d_gene: .; CDR3aa: CASSVVGPGEYNEQFF; CDR3nt: TGTGCCAGCAGCGTAGTGGGTCCAGGGGAGTACAATGAGCAGTTCTTC
j_gene: TRBJ2-5; v_gene: TRBV7-2; abundance: .; d_gene: TRBD2; CDR3aa: CASSSPQDSGSGTQYF; CDR3nt: TGTGCCAGCAGCTCCCCCCAGGATAGCGGGAGTGGGACCCAGTACTTC